This TCR beta chain comes out of a study of blood T cell repertoires in COVID-19. As originally analysed: Counts of nucleated cells, estimated from reference gene primer amplification, were obtained. Only in-frame clones appear in the TCRdb table, and some are missing; sequencing was by immunoSEQ multiplex PCR. The DNA was the basis for D and trimming; V, J and clone size are from that table. Seen here are roughly 200,000 clones, about 80% observed once, and the top ten hold 4.4%. The CDR3 extends over 15 amino acids. V lost 3 bases to trimming and J lost 4 bases; unmatched junction nucleotides: 2. The germline V gene encodes CDR1 KGHSH and CDR2 LQKENI.

The V gene is TRBV18, the J gene TRBJ2-2; TRBD1 agrees at 10 bases. This clonotype was obtained from a man aged 50-60 years with active or convalescent COVID-19. The source material was peripheral blood. This CDR3 is CASSPRDRGTGELFF. The CDR3 region has the DNA TGTGCCAGCTCACCGAGGGACAGGGGCACCGGGGAGCTGTTTTTT.